This TCR beta chain was captured by sequencing in a study of blood T cell repertoires in COVID-19. Looking at the study overall: Sites in the United States, Italy and Spain provided acute and convalescent COVID-19 samples. Sources were T cells, B-cell-depleted T cells, or PBMCs; the material itself was cDNA or gDNA.

Per the original data handling: Estimates of nucleated cell counts were drawn from the amplification of reference gene primers. Sequenced by immunoSEQ multiplex PCR; TCRdb stores in-frame clones only, minus some. Clonal size and the V and J genes are those of that table, whereas D and trimming came from the DNA. This sample has about 49,000 clones, with around 86% found just once. Trimming stripped 8 bases from V and 4 bases from J, with 11 bases between. The V gene's germline CDR1 is KGHSH and CDR2 LQKENI. CDR3 length equals 12 residues. This clone has more than one count but fewer than ten. This sequence joins TRBV18 and TRBJ1-2, with D hard to call. This receptor was obtained from a human donor in a cohort sampled during active COVID-19. Sequencing input: peripheral blood. The CDR3 here is CASPRSGYGYTF. The CDR3 bases are TGTGCCAGCCCGCGGAGCGGCTATGGCTACACCTTC.